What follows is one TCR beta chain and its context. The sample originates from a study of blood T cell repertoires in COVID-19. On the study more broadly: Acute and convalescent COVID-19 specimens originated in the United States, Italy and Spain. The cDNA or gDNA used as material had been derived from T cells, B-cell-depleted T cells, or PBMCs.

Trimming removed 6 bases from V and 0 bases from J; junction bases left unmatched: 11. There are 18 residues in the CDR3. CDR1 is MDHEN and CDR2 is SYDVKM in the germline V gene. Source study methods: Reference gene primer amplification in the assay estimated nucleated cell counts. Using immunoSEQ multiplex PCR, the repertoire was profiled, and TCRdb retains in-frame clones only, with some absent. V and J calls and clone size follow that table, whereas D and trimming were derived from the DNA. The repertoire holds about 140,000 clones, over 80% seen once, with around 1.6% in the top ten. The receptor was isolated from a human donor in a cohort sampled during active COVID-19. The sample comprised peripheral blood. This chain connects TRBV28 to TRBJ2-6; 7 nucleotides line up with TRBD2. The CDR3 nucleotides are TGTGCCAGCAGGCCATACGGGGAGGGTGGCTCTGGGGCCAACGTCCTGACTTTC. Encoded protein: CASRPYGEGGSGANVLTF. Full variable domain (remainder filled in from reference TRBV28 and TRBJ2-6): DVKVTQSSRYLVKRTGEKVFLECVQDMDHENMFWYRQDPGLGLRLIYFSYDVKMKEKGDIPEGYSVSREKKERFSLILESASTNQTSMYLCASRPYGEGGSGANVLTFGAGSRLTVL.